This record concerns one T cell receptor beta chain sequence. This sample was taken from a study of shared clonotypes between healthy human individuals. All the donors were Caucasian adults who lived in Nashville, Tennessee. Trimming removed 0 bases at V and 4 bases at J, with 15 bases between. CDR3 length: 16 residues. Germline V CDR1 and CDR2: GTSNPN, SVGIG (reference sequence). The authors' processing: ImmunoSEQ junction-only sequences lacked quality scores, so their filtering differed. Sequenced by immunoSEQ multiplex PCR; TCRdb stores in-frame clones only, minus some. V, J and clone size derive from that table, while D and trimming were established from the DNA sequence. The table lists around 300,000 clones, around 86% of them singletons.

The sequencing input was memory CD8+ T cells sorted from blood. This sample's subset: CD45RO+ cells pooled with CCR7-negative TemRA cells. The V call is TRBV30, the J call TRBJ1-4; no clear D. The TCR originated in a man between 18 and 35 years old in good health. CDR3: CAWSVEGDGLNEKLFF. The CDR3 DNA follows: TGTGCCTGGAGTGTAGAAGGTGACGGGCTTAATGAAAAACTGTTTTTT.